This paragraph reports one T cell receptor (beta chain). Study processing details: Counts of nucleated cells, estimated from reference gene primer amplification, were obtained. Method: immunoSEQ multiplex PCR; TCRdb's copy keeps in-frame clones and lacks some. That table gives V, J and clone size, and the DNA gave D and trimming. The sample includes around 190,000 clones, approximately 83% seen only once; the top ten take about 1.5%. This sample was included in a study of blood T cell repertoires in COVID-19. Overall study context: From the United States, Italy and Spain came samples of acute and convalescent COVID-19. PBMCs, B-cell-depleted T cells, or T cells were the source of the cDNA or gDNA that made up the material.

Germline CDR1 is SGDLS and CDR2 is YYNGEE. This CDR3 has 14 amino acids. V dropped 4 bases and J dropped 6 bases, with 16 bases sitting between them. This clonotype originated in a human donor in a cohort sampled during active COVID-19. This chain uses TRBV9 with TRBJ1-2; tentative D call: TRBD1 (5 bases). The specimen was peripheral blood. CDR3 DNA: TGTGCCAGCAGCCAGGTGGGGGGAAAGGATGGCTACACCTTC. The encoded protein is CASSQVGGKDGYTF.